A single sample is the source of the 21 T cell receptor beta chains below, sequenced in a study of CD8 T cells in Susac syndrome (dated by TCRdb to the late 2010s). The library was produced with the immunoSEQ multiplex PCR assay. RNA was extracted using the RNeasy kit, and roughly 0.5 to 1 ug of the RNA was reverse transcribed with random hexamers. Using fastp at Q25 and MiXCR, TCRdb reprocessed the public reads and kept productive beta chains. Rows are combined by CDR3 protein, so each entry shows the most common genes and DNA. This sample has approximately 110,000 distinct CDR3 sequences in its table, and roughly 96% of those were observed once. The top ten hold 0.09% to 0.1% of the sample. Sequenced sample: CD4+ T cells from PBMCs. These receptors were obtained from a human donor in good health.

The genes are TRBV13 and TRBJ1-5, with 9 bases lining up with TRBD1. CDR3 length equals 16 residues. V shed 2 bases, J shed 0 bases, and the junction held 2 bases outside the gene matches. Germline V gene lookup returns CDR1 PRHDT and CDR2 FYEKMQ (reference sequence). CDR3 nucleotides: TGTGCCAGCAGCTTAAACAGGGGGCATAGCAATCAGCCCCAGCATTTT. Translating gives CASSLNRGHSNQPQHF.

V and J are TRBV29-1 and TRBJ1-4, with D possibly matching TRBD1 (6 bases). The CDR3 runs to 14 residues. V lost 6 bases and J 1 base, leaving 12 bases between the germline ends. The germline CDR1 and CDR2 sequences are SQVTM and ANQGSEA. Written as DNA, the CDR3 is TGCAGCGTCCTGGACAGTTTAACTAATGAAAAACTGTTTTTT. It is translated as CSVLDSLTNEKLFF.

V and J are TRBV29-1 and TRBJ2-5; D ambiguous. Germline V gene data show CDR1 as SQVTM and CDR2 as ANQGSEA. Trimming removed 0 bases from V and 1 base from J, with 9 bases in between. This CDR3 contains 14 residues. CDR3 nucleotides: TGCAGCGTTGAAGATCCGAATTTCCAAGAGACCCAGTACTTC. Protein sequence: CSVEDPNFQETQYF.

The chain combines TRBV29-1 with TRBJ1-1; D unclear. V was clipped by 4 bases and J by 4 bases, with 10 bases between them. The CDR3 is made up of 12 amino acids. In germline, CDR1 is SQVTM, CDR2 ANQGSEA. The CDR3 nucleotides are TGCAGCGTTGTGCAGGTTTCCACTGAAGCTTTCTTT. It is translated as CSVVQVSTEAFF.

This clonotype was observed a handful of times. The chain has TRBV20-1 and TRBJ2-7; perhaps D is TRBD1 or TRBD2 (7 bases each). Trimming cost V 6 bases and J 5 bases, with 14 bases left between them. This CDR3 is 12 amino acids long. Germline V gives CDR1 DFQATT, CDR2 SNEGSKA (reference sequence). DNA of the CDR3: TGCAGTGCGGAGGGAGGGACAGACGAGCAGTACTTC. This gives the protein CSAEGGTDEQYF.

The CDR3 sequence is CASSLHVATSSYEQYF. The DNA for the CDR3 is TGCGCCAGCAGCTTGCATGTAGCAACATCCTCCTACGAGCAGTACTTC. The genes are TRBV5-1 and TRBJ2-7, with D unclear. This CDR3 is 16 amino acids long. Germline V CDR1 and CDR2: SGHRS, YFSETQ. Trimming shortened V by 1 base and J by 0 bases, and 14 bases separated the two germline ends.

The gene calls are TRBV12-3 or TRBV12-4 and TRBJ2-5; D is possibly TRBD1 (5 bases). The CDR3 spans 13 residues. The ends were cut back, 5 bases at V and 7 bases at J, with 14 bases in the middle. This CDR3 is CASSRLQAATQYF. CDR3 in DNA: TGTGCCAGCAGTCGCTTACAGGCGGCGACCCAGTACTTC.

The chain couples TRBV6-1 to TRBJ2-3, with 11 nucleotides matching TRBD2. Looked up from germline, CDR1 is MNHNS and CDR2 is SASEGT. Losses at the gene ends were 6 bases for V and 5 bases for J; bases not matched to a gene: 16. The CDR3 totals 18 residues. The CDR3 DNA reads TGTGCCAGCAGACAACTAGCGGGGGAGGGCAAGGTAAAAGATACGCAGTATTTT. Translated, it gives CASRQLAGEGKVKDTQYF.

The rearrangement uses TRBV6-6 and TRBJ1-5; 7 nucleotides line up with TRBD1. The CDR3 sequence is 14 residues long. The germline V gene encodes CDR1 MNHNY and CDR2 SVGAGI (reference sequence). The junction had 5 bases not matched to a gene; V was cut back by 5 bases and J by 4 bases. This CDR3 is CASSTSTGNQPQHF. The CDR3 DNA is TGTGCCAGCAGTACCTCGACAGGGAATCAGCCCCAGCATTTT.

The CDR3 protein is CSVRRLAEPYNEQFF. The CDR3 coding sequence is TGCAGCGTTCGTAGGCTAGCGGAACCGTACAATGAGCAGTTCTTC. V and J are TRBV29-1 and TRBJ2-1, with 7 nucleotides matching TRBD2. Losses at the gene ends were 5 bases for V and 4 bases for J; bases not matched to a gene: 11. The CDR3 runs 15 residues. In germline, CDR1 is SQVTM, CDR2 ANQGSEA.

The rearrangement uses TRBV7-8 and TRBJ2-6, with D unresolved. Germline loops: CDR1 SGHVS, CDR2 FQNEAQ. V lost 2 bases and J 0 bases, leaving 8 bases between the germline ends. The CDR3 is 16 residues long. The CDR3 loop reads CASSLQASSGANVLTF. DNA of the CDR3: TGTGCCAGCAGCTTACAGGCGAGCTCTGGGGCCAACGTCCTGACTTTC.

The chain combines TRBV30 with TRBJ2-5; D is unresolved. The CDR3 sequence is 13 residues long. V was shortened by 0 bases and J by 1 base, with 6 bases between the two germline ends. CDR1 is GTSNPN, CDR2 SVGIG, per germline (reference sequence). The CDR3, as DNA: TGTGCCTGGAGTGTACGGAGCCAAGAGACCCAGTACTTC. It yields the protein CAWSVRSQETQYF.

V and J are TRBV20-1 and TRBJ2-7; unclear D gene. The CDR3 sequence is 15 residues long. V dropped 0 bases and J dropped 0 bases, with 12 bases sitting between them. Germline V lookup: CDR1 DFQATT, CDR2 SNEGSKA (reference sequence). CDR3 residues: CSARDFSMSSYEQYF. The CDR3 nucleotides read TGCAGTGCTAGAGATTTCAGCATGAGCTCCTACGAGCAGTACTTC.

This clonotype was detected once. DNA for the CDR3: TGTGCCAGCACCCTCCGTAGGGGGTTCAATGAGCAGTTCTTC. Translation gives CASTLRRGFNEQFF. V usage is TRBV6-2 or TRBV6-3 and J usage is TRBJ2-1; D possibly corresponds to TRBD1 (6 bases). Trimming stripped 7 bases from V and 6 bases from J, with 16 bases between. The CDR3 has 14 residues. Germline V gives CDR1 MNHEY, CDR2 SVGEGT.

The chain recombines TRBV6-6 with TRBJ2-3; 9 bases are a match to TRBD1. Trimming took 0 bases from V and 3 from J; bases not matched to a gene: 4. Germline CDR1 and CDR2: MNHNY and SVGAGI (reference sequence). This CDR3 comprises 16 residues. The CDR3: CASSYSSDRGTDTQYF. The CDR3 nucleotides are TGTGCCAGCAGTTACTCGTCTGACAGGGGGACAGATACGCAGTATTTT.

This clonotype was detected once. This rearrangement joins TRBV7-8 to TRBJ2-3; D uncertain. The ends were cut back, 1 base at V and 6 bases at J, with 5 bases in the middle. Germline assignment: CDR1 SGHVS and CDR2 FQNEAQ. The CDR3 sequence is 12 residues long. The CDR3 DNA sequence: TGTGCCAGCAGCTTAGGAGAGGATACGCAGTATTTT. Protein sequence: CASSLGEDTQYF.

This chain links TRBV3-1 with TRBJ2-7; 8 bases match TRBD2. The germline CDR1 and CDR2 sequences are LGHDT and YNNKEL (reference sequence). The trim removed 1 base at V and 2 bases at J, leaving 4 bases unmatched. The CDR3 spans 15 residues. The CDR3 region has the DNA TGTGCCAGCAGCCAAGCCTCTAGCGGGCCCTACGAGCAGTACTTC. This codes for CASSQASSGPYEQYF.

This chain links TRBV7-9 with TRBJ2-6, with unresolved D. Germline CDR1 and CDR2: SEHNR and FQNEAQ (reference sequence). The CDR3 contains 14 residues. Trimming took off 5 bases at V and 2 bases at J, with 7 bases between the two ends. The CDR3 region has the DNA TGTGCCAGCAGCCAGTCCCCTGGGGCCAACGTCCTGACTTTC. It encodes CASSQSPGANVLTF. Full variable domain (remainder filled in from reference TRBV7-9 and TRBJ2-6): DTGVSQNPRHKITKRGQNVTFRCDPISEHNRLYWYRQTLGQGPEFLTYFQNEAQLEKSRLLSDRFSAERPKGSFSTLEIQRTEQGDSAMYLCASSQSPGANVLTFGAGSRLTVL.

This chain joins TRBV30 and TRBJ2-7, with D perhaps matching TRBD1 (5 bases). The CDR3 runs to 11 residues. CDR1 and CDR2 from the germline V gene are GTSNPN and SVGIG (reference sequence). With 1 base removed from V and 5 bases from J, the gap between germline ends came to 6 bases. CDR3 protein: CAWSARDEQYF. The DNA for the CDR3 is TGTGCCTGGAGTGCCAGGGACGAGCAGTACTTC.

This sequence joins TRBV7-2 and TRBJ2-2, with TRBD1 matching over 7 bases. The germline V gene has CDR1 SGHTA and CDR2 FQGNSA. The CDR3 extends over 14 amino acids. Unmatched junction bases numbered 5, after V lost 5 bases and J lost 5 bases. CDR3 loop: CASSLGQPTGELFF. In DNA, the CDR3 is TGTGCCAGCAGCCTGGGACAGCCAACCGGGGAGCTGTTTTTT.

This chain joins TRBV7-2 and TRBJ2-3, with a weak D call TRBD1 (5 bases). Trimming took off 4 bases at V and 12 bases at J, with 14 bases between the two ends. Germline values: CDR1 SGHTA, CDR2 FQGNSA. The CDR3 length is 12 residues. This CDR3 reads CASSSDGQLQYF. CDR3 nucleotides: TGTGCCAGCAGCTCTGACGGACAACTCCAGTATTTT. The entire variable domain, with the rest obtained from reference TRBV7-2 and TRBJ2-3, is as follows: GAGVSQSPSNKVTEKGKDVELRCDPISGHTALYWYRQSLGQGLEFLIYFQGNSAPDKSGLPSDRFSAERTGGSVSTLTIQRTQQEDSAVYLCASSSDGQLQYFGPGTRLTVL.